What follows is one T cell receptor beta chain and its context. Antigen unknown. Clones were sequenced by immunoSEQ multiplex PCR, and TCRdb holds only the in-frame ones, with some missing. The sample lists around 19,000 clones; around 84% were seen once. Time point specified: cycle 4 day 1 (C4D1), after about 6 weeks of nivolumab. Each patient's relapse followed autologous stem cell transplantation, and brentuximab vedotin exposure varied. It was by magnetic negative selection that CD8+ T cells were isolated from thawed PBMCs. These data belong to a study of PD-1 blockade in classical Hodgkin lymphoma. Overall study findings and caveats: Only CD4+ TCR diversity, not CD8+, had risen significantly by C4D1. Patients with a complete response exhibited baseline diversity comparable to newly diagnosed patients. Exclusion was the outcome for patients who began nivolumab under 1 year after ASCT. Why repertoires differed is undefined; disease activity or prior therapy possibly contributed.

The material sequenced was CD8+ T cells from blood, taken before the fourth cycle of nivolumab. This receptor was obtained from a human donor with classical Hodgkin lymphoma.

CDR3: CASSFGRESYEQYF. In DNA, the CDR3 is TGTGCCAGCAGCTTCGGTAGGGAGTCCTACGAGCAGTACTTC. The chain combines TRBV11-1 with TRBJ2-7; D is possibly TRBD2 (5 bases). The CDR3 is 14 amino acids. CDR1 is SGHAT and CDR2 is FQDESV in the germline V gene (reference sequence). The germline V and J ends were trimmed by 3 bases and 1 base, with 10 bases remaining between them.